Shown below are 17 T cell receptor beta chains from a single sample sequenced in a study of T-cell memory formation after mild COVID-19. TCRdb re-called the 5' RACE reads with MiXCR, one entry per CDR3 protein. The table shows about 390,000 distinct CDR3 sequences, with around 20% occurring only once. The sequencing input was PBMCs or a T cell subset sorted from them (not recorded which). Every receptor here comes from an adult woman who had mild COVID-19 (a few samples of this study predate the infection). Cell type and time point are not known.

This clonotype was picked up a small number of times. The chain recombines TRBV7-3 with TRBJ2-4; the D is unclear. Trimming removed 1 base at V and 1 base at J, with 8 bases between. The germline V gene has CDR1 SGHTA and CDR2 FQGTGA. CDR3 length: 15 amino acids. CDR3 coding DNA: TGTGCCAGCAGCTTAAACGGGTTGGCCAAAAACATTCAGTACTTC. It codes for CASSLNGLAKNIQYF.

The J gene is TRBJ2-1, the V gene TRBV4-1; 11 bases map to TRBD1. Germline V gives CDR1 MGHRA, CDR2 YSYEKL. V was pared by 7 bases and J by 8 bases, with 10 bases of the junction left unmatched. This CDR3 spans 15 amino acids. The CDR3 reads CASKRRTGGLDEQFF. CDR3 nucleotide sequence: TGCGCCAGCAAAAGGAGGACAGGGGGCTTGGATGAGCAGTTCTTC.

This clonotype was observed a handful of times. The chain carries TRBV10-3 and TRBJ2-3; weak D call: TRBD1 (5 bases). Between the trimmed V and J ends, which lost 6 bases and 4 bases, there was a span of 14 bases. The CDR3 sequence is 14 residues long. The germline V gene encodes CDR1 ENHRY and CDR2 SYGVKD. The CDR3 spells CAIRFTTGSDTQYF. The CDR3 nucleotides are TGTGCCATCAGATTCACAACAGGTTCAGATACGCAGTATTTT.

The DNA of the CDR3 is TGTGCCAGCAGTTTAGGGTACGCGGGTCAGGGCTATGGCTACACCTTC. Residues: CASSLGYAGQGYGYTF. The chain combines TRBV12-3 or TRBV12-4 with TRBJ1-2; possibly TRBD1 for D (5 bases). V lost 1 base, J lost 4 bases, and 16 bases lay in between. This CDR3 spans 16 amino acids.

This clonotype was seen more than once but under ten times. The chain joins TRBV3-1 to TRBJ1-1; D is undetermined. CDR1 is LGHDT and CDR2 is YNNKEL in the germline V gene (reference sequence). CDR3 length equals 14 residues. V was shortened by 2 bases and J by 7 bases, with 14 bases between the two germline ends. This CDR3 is CASSQSAKAGEAFF. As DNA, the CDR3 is TGTGCCAGCAGCCAAAGCGCTAAGGCGGGTGAAGCTTTCTTT.

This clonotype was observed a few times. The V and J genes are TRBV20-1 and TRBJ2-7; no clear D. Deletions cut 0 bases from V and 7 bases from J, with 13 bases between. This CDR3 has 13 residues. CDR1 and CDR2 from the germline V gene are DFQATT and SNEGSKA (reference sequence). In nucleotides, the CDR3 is TGCAGTGCTAGAGAAGGACCAGAGTGGGAGCAGTACTTC. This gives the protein CSAREGPEWEQYF.

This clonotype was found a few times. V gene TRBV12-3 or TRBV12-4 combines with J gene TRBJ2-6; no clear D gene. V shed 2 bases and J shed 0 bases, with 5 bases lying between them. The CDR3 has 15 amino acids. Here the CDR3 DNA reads TGTGCCAGCAGTTTAATGGTCTCTGGGGCCAACGTCCTGACTTTC. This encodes CASSLMVSGANVLTF.

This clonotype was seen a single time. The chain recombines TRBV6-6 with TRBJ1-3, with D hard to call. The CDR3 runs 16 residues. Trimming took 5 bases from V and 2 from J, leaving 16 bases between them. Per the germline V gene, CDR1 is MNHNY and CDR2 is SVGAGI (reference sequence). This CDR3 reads CASSTQRGKAGNTIYF. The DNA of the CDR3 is TGTGCCAGCAGTACTCAGAGAGGTAAAGCTGGAAACACCATATATTTT.

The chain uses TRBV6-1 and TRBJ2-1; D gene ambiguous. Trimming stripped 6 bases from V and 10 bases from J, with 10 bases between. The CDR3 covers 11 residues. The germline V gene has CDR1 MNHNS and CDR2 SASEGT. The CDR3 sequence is CASRLRREQFF. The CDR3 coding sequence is TGTGCCAGCAGATTGCGGCGGGAGCAGTTCTTC.

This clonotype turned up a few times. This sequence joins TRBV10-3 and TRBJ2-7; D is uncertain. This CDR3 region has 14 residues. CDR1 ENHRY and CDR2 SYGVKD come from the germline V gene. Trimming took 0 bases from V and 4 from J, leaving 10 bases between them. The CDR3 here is CAISESGRTYEQYF. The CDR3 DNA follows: TGTGCCATCAGTGAGTCGGGAAGGACGTACGAGCAGTACTTC.

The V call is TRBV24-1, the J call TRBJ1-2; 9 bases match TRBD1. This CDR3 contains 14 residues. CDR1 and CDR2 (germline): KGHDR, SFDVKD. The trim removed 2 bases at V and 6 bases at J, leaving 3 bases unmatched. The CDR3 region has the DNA TGTGCCACCAGTGATTGGGGACAGGGAGATGGCTACACCTTC. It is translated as CATSDWGQGDGYTF.

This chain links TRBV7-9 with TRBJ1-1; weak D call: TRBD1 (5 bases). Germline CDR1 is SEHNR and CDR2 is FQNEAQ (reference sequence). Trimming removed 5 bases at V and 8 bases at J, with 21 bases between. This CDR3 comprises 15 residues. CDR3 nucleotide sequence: TGTGCCAGCAGCGCCGTCGGGACCCCCCTGAGGGAAGCTTTCTTT. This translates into CASSAVGTPLREAFF.

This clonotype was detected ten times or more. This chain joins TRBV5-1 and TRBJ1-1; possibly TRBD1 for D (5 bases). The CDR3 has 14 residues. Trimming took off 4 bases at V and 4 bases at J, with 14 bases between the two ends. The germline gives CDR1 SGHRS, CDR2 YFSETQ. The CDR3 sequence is CASSRIRDSTEAFF. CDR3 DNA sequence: TGCGCCAGCAGCAGGATCAGGGATAGCACTGAAGCTTTCTTT.

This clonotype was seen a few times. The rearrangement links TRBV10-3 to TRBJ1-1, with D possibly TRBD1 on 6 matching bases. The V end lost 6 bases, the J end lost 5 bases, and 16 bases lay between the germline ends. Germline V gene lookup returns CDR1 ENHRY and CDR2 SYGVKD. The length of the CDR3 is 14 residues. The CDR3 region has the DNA TGTGCCATCAGGGGGGAAACAGGGTTGACTGAAGCTTTCTTT. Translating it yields CAIRGETGLTEAFF.

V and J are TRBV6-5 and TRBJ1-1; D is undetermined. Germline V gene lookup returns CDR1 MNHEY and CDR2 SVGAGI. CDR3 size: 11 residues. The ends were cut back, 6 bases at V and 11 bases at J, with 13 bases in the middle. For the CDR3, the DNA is TGTGCCAGCAGCGGCGCATTGGGGGCTTTCTTT. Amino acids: CASSGALGAFF.

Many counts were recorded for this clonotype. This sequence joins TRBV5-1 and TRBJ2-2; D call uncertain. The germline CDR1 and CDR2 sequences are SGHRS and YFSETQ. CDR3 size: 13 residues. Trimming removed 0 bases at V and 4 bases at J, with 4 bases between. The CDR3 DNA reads TGCGCCAGCAGCTTGGTGGGCACCGGGGAGCTGTTTTTT. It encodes CASSLVGTGELFF.

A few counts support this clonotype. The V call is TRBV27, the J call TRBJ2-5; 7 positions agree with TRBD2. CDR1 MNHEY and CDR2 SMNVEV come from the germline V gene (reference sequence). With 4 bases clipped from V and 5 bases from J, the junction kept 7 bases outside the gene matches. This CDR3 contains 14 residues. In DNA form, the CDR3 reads TGTGCCAGCAGTTGGCTAGCGGATGAGGAGACCCAGTACTTC. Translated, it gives CASSWLADEETQYF.